The clone carrying this TCR beta chain was seen at least ten times. These data belong to a study of blood T cell repertoires in COVID-19. Study summary: Samples came from the United States, Italy and Spain, spanning acute and convalescent COVID-19. Sources were T cells, B-cell-depleted T cells, or PBMCs; the material itself was cDNA or gDNA.

Source study methods: From reference gene primer amplification, estimates of nucleated cell counts were derived. Here immunoSEQ multiplex PCR was the method, and the copy in TCRdb shows in-frame clones only, minus some. The V and J calls and clone size were taken over from that table, and D and trimming were inferred from the DNA. This sample carries 200,000 or so clones, approximately 87% of them seen once, and the ten largest clones take around 0.76%. This clonotype was sampled from a woman between 65 and 79 years old with acute or convalescent COVID-19. Input material: peripheral blood.

CDR3 nucleotides: TGTGCCAGCAATCCGAGGGGACAGGCTTATTCACCCCTCCACTTT. Translating gives CASNPRGQAYSPLHF. The gene calls are TRBV6-6 and TRBJ1-6; 8 positions match TRBD1. J gave up 8 bases and V 7 bases, and 10 bases lay outside the gene matches. This CDR3 comprises 15 residues. The germline CDR1 and CDR2 sequences are MNHNY and SVGAGI (reference sequence).